Listed below are T cell receptor beta chains from one sample, sequenced in a study of blood T cell repertoires in COVID-19. Sequencing used immunoSEQ multiplex PCR; TCRdb keeps in-frame clones, though not all of them. The sample records roughly 180,000 clones, less than 90% being singletons. The sequencing input was PBMCs or T cells enriched from blood (not recorded which). These receptors originate from a woman aged 45-65 years who had recovered from COVID-19. Both conserved end residues are part of each CDR3. The D gene is left open where the match is weak. Clone size is shown for a subset of rows, as once, few, many or a class of expanded clone.

TRBJ2-5 TRBV5-1 NA NA CASSLYRQETQYF TGCGCCAGCAGCTTGTACAGACAAGAGACCCAGTACTTC
TRBJ2-1 TRBV7-2 NA TRBD2 CASSPSGTSYNEQFF TGTGCCAGCAGCCCGAGCGGGACCTCCTACAATGAGCAGTTCTTC
TRBJ1-4 TRBV19 NA TRBD1 CASSDRGRGKGEKLFF TGTGCCAGTAGCGACAGGGGGCGCGGGAAAGGGGAAAAACTGTTTTTT
TRBJ2-1 TRBV6-5 NA NA CASSYVGDTPYNEQFF TGTGCCAGCAGTTACGTAGGCGACACTCCCTACAATGAGCAGTTCTTC
TRBJ1-1 TRBV5-6 few TRBD1 CASSLRGGQMNTEAFF TGTGCCAGCAGCTTGCGGGGGGGACAGATGAACACTGAAGCTTTCTTT
TRBJ1-6 TRBV7-2 NA NA CASSLDGPGRSPLHF TGTGCCAGCAGCTTAGATGGGCCAGGGCGATCACCCCTCCACTTT
TRBJ1-1 TRBV30 once NA CAREGSMNTEAFF TGTGCCCGCGAGGGTTCCATGAACACTGAAGCTTTCTTT
TRBJ2-3 TRBV7-9 NA TRBD2 CASSFGISGRADTQYF TGTGCCAGCAGCTTTGGTATTAGCGGGAGAGCAGATACGCAGTATTTT
TRBJ1-6 TRBV9 NA TRBD1 CASSLRQGNSPLHF TGTGCCAGCAGCTTAAGACAGGGTAATTCACCCCTCCACTTT
TRBJ2-3 TRBV4-1 NA TRBD2 CASSPKASGGAGTDTQYF TGCGCCAGCAGCCCCAAAGCTAGCGGGGGGGCTGGCACAGATACGCAGTATTTT
TRBJ2-3 TRBV11-2 NA NA CASSWGSAATDTQYF TGTGCCAGCAGCTGGGGCAGCGCCGCCACAGATACGCAGTATTTT
TRBJ1-2 TRBV7-3 NA NA CASSKGSTDGYTF TGTGCCAGCAGCAAAGGCAGTACAGATGGCTACACCTTC
TRBJ1-5 TRBV6-5 once TRBD1 CASSRQGQQPQHF TGTGCCAGCAGTCGACAGGGACAACAGCCCCAGCATTTT
TRBJ2-2 TRBV28 NA TRBD2 CAGGSGGTPGELFF TGTGCCGGGGGGAGCGGGGGTACCCCCGGGGAGCTGTTTTTT
TRBJ2-5 TRBV6-5 NA NA CASSSYRDMETQYF TGTGCCAGCAGCTCTTACAGGGATATGGAGACCCAGTACTTC
TRBJ1-2 TRBV5-4 NA TRBD1 CASSPGTGAINYGYTF TGTGCCAGCAGCCCGGGGACAGGGGCCATCAACTATGGCTACACCTTC
TRBJ1-5 TRBV12-3/TRBV12-4 NA NA CASSGGQNQPQHF TGTGCCAGCAGTGGGGGCCAAAATCAGCCCCAGCATTTT
TRBJ2-6 TRBV28 NA NA CASSEQVSLSGANVLTF TGTGCCAGCAGTGAACAGGTTTCCCTCTCTGGGGCCAACGTCCTGACTTTC
TRBJ1-3 TRBV4-1 NA NA CASSQEPGGGNTIYF TGCGCCAGCAGCCAGGAGCCCGGTGGTGGAAACACCATATATTTT
TRBJ1-2 TRBV24-1 NA TRBD1 CATSDRGGYGYTF TGTGCCACCTCGGACAGGGGTGGATATGGCTACACCTTC
TRBJ1-5 TRBV2 few NA CASSETPRGQPQHF TGTGCCAGCAGTGAAACCCCCAGGGGTCAGCCCCAGCATTTT
TRBJ1-2 TRBV2 NA TRBD1 CASSEDRGYYGYTF TGTGCCAGCAGTGAGGACAGGGGATACTATGGCTACACCTTC
TRBJ1-1 TRBV20-1 few NA CSASFGPDQAFF TGCAGTGCTAGTTTTGGGCCAGACCAAGCTTTCTTT
TRBJ1-1 TRBV10-2 NA TRBD1 CASTIRDRVNTEAFF TGCGCCAGCACCATCCGGGACAGGGTGAACACTGAAGCTTTCTTT
TRBJ1-2 TRBV6-4 NA NA CASSDSPGIGGYTF TGTGCCAGCAGTGACTCGCCAGGGATTGGTGGCTACACCTTC
TRBJ2-5 TRBV19 NA TRBD2 CASRSGGPQETQYF TGTGCCAGTAGGAGCGGGGGGCCTCAAGAGACCCAGTACTTC
TRBJ2-5 TRBV28 NA TRBD1 CASRAGTGGQETQYF TGTGCCAGCAGGGCCGGGACAGGGGGCCAAGAGACCCAGTACTTC
TRBJ2-1 TRBV7-9 NA TRBD2 CASLPSGSSYNEQFF TGTGCCAGCCTTCCAAGCGGGAGCTCCTACAATGAGCAGTTCTTC
TRBJ1-1 TRBV7-7 NA NA CASSLDGWNTEAFF TGTGCTAGCAGCTTAGACGGGTGGAACACTGAAGCTTTCTTT
TRBJ1-2 TRBV20-1 NA TRBD1 CSASKGGAGKANYGYTF TGCAGTGCTAGTAAAGGGGGCGCCGGAAAAGCTAACTATGGCTACACCTTC
TRBJ2-1 TRBV30 NA NA CACRGGHNEQFF TGTGCCTGCCGTGGGGGCCACAATGAGCAGTTCTTC
TRBJ1-5 TRBV5-6 NA NA CASSLAGRENQPQHF TGTGCCAGCAGCTTGGCGGGGCGGGAAAATCAGCCCCAGCATTTT
TRBJ2-5 TRBV28 few TRBD1 CASSTRQGAFQETQYF TGTGCCAGCAGTACCCGACAGGGGGCCTTCCAAGAGACCCAGTACTTC
TRBJ2-2 TRBV5-5 NA TRBD1 CASSLFKWTGNTGELFF TGTGCCAGCAGCTTGTTTAAGTGGACAGGGAACACCGGGGAGCTGTTTTTT
TRBJ2-5 TRBV19 NA TRBD2 CASTPPGREGETQYF TGTGCCAGTACCCCCCCGGGGAGGGAAGGGGAGACCCAGTACTTC
TRBJ2-2 TRBV4-1 few NA CASSQDRGAGELFF TGCGCCAGCAGCCAAGATCGCGGGGCCGGGGAGCTGTTTTTT
TRBJ1-3 TRBV14 NA TRBD1 CASSQARGYGNTIYF TGTGCCAGCAGCCAAGCCAGGGGGTATGGAAACACCATATATTTT
TRBJ2-5 TRBV13 NA TRBD1 CASTPEGAETQYF TGTGCCAGCACTCCTGAGGGGGCGGAGACCCAGTACTTC
TRBJ2-2 TRBV3-1/TRBV3-2 NA TRBD2 CASSQVGGGANTGELFF TGTGCCAGCAGCCAAGTAGGCGGGGGGGCCAACACCGGGGAGCTGTTTTTT
TRBJ1-2 TRBV11-3 NA TRBD1 CASSSGTGGGGYTF TGTGCCAGCAGCTCCGGGACAGGGGGCGGTGGCTACACCTTC
TRBJ1-2 TRBV6-2/TRBV6-3 NA TRBD1 CASSPDRTGIGYGYTF TGTGCCAGCAGTCCCGATCGGACAGGTATCGGATATGGCTACACCTTC
TRBJ2-3 TRBV7-8 once NA CASSAMRASGTDTQYF TGTGCCAGCAGTGCAATGAGGGCTAGCGGCACAGATACGCAGTATTTT
TRBJ2-3 TRBV21-1 NA NA CACGGGPETASTDTQYF TGTGCCTGCGGGGGGGGTCCAGAGACAGCTAGCACAGATACGCAGTATTTT
TRBJ1-1 TRBV3-1/TRBV3-2 few NA CASSQDLGWEAFF TGTGCCAGCAGCCAAGATTTGGGCTGGGAAGCTTTCTTT
TRBJ2-5 TRBV4-2 NA TRBD2 CASSQDGLAGGRETQYF TGTGCCAGCAGCCAAGATGGGCTAGCGGGGGGTCGAGAGACCCAGTACTTC
TRBJ1-2 TRBV6-6 NA NA CASTEGGVWYGYTF TGTGCCAGCACCGAGGGGGGGGTTTGGTATGGCTACACCTTC
TRBJ1-1 TRBV27 NA NA CASRRQAGTEAFF TGTGCCAGCAGGCGACAGGCGGGCACTGAAGCTTTCTTT
TRBJ1-2 TRBV29-1 NA TRBD1 CSVEGTGYGVNGYTF TGCAGCGTTGAGGGGACAGGGTATGGGGTTAATGGCTACACCTTC
TRBJ2-3 TRBV12-3/TRBV12-4 NA NA CASRLSDTQYF TGTGCCAGCAGACTTAGCGATACGCAGTATTTT
TRBJ1-5 TRBV19 NA NA CASGNGLGNQPQHF TGTGCCAGTGGCAACGGACTTGGAAATCAGCCCCAGCATTTT